In this sample, the clone carrying this TCR beta chain turned up many times. This sample is part of a study of early T cells in non-severe SARS-CoV-2 infection. Looking at the study overall: Unsorted whole blood bulk RNA was sequenced, with unpaired chains.

Unique molecular identifier tags were affixed to discrete cDNA molecules. TCRdb processed the 5' RACE reads anew with MiXCR; each CDR3 protein has one entry. This sample has around 28,000 distinct CDR3 sequences, with roughly 4% found just once. The TCR comes from an adult who was a healthcare worker with PCR-confirmed SARS-CoV-2 infection or an uninfected control (not recorded which). Sequencing used whole blood.

The chain's CDR3 is CASSPDRGRGTGELFF. In DNA, the CDR3 is TGTGCCAGTAGCCCGGACAGGGGGCGCGGCACCGGGGAGCTGTTTTTT. The gene calls are TRBV19 and TRBJ2-2, with 11 bases identical to TRBD1. J gave up 4 bases and V 6 bases, and 7 bases lay outside the gene matches. Germline lookup yields CDR1 LNHDA and CDR2 SQIVND (reference sequence). The CDR3 spans 16 residues.